This T cell receptor (beta chain) came from a study of shared clonotypes between healthy human individuals. Across the study: The composition of the donors was a couple of women and three men aged 18 to 49. Study outcomes and limitations: Clonotype sharing across a few donors was observed for about 5.2% of naive CD4 clonotypes. Rarefaction demonstrated incomplete sorted-subset sequencing despite large depth. Researchers found naive subsets generally carried larger estimated richness than memory subsets.

The CDR3 totals 14 residues. The J segment lost 3 bases and the V segment lost 3 bases, leaving 1 base of the junction unmatched. Germline CDR1 is KGHSH and CDR2 is LQKENI. As regards this clone: The target antigen is unknown. The sample contains more than one DNA sequence encoding this CDR3.

Here immunoSEQ multiplex PCR was the method, and the copy in TCRdb shows in-frame clones only, minus some. The data contain 650,000 to 800,000 clones, around 77% of them singletons. This sequence joins TRBV18 and TRBJ2-7; 11 positions agree with TRBD2. This TCR derives from a woman aged 30 to 39 in good health. Sequenced: memory CD4+ T cells sorted from blood. Subset in this sample: CD45RA-negative fraction. CDR3 DNA: TGTGCCAGCTCACCGACTAGCGGGAACTACGAGCAGTACTTC. This codes for CASSPTSGNYEQYF.